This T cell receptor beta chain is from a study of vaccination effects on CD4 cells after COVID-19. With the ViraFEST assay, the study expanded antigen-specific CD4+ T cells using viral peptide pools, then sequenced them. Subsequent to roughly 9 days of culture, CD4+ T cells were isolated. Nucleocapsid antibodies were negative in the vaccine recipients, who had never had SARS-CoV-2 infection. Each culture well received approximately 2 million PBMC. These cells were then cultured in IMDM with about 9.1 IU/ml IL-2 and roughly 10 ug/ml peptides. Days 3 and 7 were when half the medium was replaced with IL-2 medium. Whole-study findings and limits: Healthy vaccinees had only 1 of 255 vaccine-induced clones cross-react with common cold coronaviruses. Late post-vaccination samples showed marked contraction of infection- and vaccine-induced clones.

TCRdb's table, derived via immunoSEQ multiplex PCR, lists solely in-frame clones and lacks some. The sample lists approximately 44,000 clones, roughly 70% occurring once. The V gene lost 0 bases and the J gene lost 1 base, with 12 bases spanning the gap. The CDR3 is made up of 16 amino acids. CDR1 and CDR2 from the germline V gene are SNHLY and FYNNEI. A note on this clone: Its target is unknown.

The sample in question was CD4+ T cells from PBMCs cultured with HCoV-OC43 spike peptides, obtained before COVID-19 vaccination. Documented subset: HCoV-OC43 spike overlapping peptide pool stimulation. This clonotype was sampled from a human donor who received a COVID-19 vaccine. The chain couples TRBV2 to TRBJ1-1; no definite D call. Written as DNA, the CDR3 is TGTGCCAGCAGTGAAGCAGGGTGGGCTAAGAACACTGAAGCTTTCTTT. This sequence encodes CASSEAGWAKNTEAFF.